This TCR beta chain emerged from a study of CD8+CD57+ T cells in acquired aplastic anemia. Study information: Each DNA sample taken from sorted CD4+ and CD8+ cells came to about 3.4 ug on average. There were 10 million or so reads, on average, for CD4+ cells from healthy donors.

Using genomic DNA as the template, TCR beta VDJ and CDR3 profiling was carried out. Each CDR3 protein gets one entry after TCRdb re-called the reads with MiXCR. The table lists hundreds of thousands of distinct CDR3 sequences, around 68% of them singletons, with under 5% in the top ten. Of note for this clonotype: The antigen is not known. The junction differs from germline at one of its ends, possibly a read error.

General study findings and limits: The number of CD8+ CDR3 sequences shared by patients and controls was twenty-nine.

The CDR3 runs 14 residues. CDR1 is SGHTA, CDR2 FQGTGA, per germline. This TCR derives from a human donor in good health, serving as a control. The material sequenced was sorted CD4+, CD8+, or CD8+CD57+ T cells (not recorded which) from PBMCs. V is TRBV7-3 and J is TRBJ1-5, with D possibly TRBD1 on 6 matching bases. CDR3 in DNA: TGTGCCAGCAGCCCGCAGGGGCCAGATAGCTACACCCACTTT. Translation: CASSPQGPDSYTHF.